These 26 T cell receptor beta chains were all obtained from the same sample, sequenced in a study of esophageal squamous cell carcinoma under preoperative chemotherapy. MiXCR, applied by TCRdb to the PCR reads, yields one record per CDR3 protein. The data show about 16,000 distinct CDR3 sequences, with around half seen just once and about 27% held by the top ten. Time point reported: before preoperative PTX-NDP chemotherapy. The material was obtained from a patient given preoperative chemotherapy. Receptor source: a human donor with esophageal squamous cell carcinoma. The donor label of this sample is uncertain.

This sequence joins TRBV7-9 and TRBJ2-5, with 7 bases matching TRBD2. V lost 2 bases and J lost 3; bases outside the gene matches: 3. The CDR3 runs 14 residues. The germline V gene has CDR1 SEHNR and CDR2 FQNEAQ (reference sequence). The chain's CDR3 is CASSLRGGEETQYF. The DNA for the CDR3 is TGTGCCAGCAGCTTACGCGGGGGTGAAGAGACCCAGTACTTC.

This clonotype appeared a few times. The gene calls are TRBV7-9 and TRBJ2-1; 11 bases are a match to TRBD2. V gave up 5 bases and J gave up 4 bases; unmatched junction bases: 4. From germline, CDR1 is SEHNR and CDR2 FQNEAQ (reference sequence). The CDR3 totals 15 residues. The DNA of the CDR3 is TGTGCCAGCAGCATTGGGACTAGCGGATACAATGAGCAGTTCTTC. It is translated as CASSIGTSGYNEQFF.

This clonotype was seen once. V and J are TRBV12-3 or TRBV12-4 and TRBJ2-1; D perhaps matches TRBD1 (5 bases). TRBJ2-5 matches the DNA end more closely, so the J call is doubtful. The length of the CDR3 is 15 residues. The CDR3 coding sequence is TGTGCCAGCAGTCTCCAGGGAAGGTTTGGAGAGACCCAGTACTTC. Its translation is CASSLQGRFGETQYF.

This clonotype was recorded many times. The chain's CDR3 is CASSTRGGFGSEQYF. The CDR3 nucleotides read TGTGCCAGCAGTACCCGGGGAGGGTTTGGCAGCGAGCAGTACTTC. This chain joins TRBV27 and TRBJ2-5; 7 bases are shared with TRBD2. The end of the DNA fits TRBJ2-7 better, so the J call may be wrong. The CDR3 consists of 15 residues. Per the germline V gene, CDR1 is MNHEY and CDR2 is SMNVEV (reference sequence).

This clonotype was detected ten times or more. A read error may explain this, as a much larger clone is one base away. The chain is built from TRBV11-3 and TRBJ2-1; TRBD2 matches at 11 bases. The junction had 8 bases not matched to a gene; V was cut back by 3 bases and J by 13 bases. The CDR3 loop spans 14 amino acids. Germline V gene data show CDR1 as SGHNT and CDR2 as YENEEA. CDR3 DNA sequence: TGTGCCAGCAGCTTCCTAGCGGGAGGAGAGACCCAGTTCTTC. This encodes CASSFLAGGETQFF.

This chain joins TRBV7-2 and TRBJ2-7; D is unclear. The DNA end lines up better with TRBJ2-5; the J call may be wrong. The CDR3 loop spans 15 amino acids. The germline gives CDR1 SGHTA, CDR2 FQGNSA. The CDR3 sequence is CASSLEWVASGTQYF. Here the CDR3 DNA reads TGTGCCAGCAGCTTAGAGTGGGTCGCCTCGGGGACCCAGTACTTC.

This chain links TRBV10-3 with TRBJ2-3; D might be TRBD2 (8 bases). Germline lookup yields CDR1 ENHRY and CDR2 SYGVKD. The CDR3 is 15 residues long. V lost 11 bases to trimming and J lost 4 bases, with 22 bases between them. CDR3 amino acids: CAARGGSGKSDTQYF. The DNA for the CDR3 is TGTGCCGCCAGGGGGGGTAGCGGGAAGTCAGATACGCAGTATTTT.

The sample holds a few counts of this clonotype. The chain uses TRBV11-3 and TRBJ2-5; D gene unclear. V was trimmed by 0 bases and J by 5 bases, leaving 16 bases between them. Per the germline V gene, CDR1 is SGHNT and CDR2 is YENEEA. The CDR3 totals 16 residues. The CDR3 protein is CASSLESTLGGETQYF. CDR3 bases: TGTGCCAGCAGCTTAGAGTCCACCCTTGGTGGGGAGACCCAGTACTTC.

The V call is TRBV12-3 or TRBV12-4, the J call TRBJ2-3; tentative D call: TRBD2 (5 bases). V was pared by 10 bases and J by 1 base, with 9 bases between. CDR3 length: 12 amino acids. As DNA, the CDR3 is TGTGCCATCCGGGAAGGCACAGATACGCAGTATTTT. It is translated as CAIREGTDTQYF.

The chain is built from TRBV11-3 and TRBJ2-5; D uncertain. The V end lost 8 bases, the J end lost 9 bases, and 13 bases lay between the germline ends. The germline gives CDR1 SGHNT, CDR2 YENEEA. The CDR3 loop spans 11 amino acids. CDR3 region: CASGELGSQYF. In DNA, the CDR3 is TGTGCCAGCGGCGAACTGGGGTCCCAGTACTTC.

With respect to this clonotype: It is likely a read error, because the conserved phenylalanine at the end of the CDR3 is missing. This chain joins TRBV6-5 and TRBJ2-5; TRBD2 aligns across 7 bases. The CDR3 runs to 17 residues. CDR1 and CDR2 (germline): MNHEY, SVGAGI. CDR3 sequence: CAGGSSGGGAGQESQYS. The CDR3 DNA is TGTGCCGGCGGGTCCTCGGGAGGCGGGGCGGGGCAAGAGTCCCAGTACTCC.

This clonotype has more than one count but fewer than ten. The rearrangement joins TRBV5-5 to TRBJ2-2; 9 bases match TRBD2. This CDR3 region has 16 residues. From germline, CDR1 is SGHKS and CDR2 YYEKEE (reference sequence). V lost 4 bases to trimming and J lost 8 bases; unmatched junction nucleotides: 12. Here the CDR3 reads CASSRTPGTSNGELFF. For the CDR3, the DNA is TGTGCCAGCAGCCGGACTCCGGGGACTAGCAATGGGGAGCTGTTTTTT.

J is TRBJ2-1 and V is TRBV7-2; weak D call: TRBD2 (6 bases). The V and J ends lost 5 bases and 0 bases respectively, with 14 bases between them. The CDR3 sequence is 16 residues long. Germline V CDR1 and CDR2: SGHTA, FQGNSA. CDR3 DNA sequence: TGTGCCAGCAGCCCGACTAGGGAGAGCTCCTACAATGAGCAGTTCTTC. Translating it yields CASSPTRESSYNEQFF.

The chain couples TRBV12-3 or TRBV12-4 to TRBJ2-1; 7 bases map to TRBD1. After removal of 7 bases from V and 4 bases from J, the junction contained 7 bases not matched to a gene. The CDR3 has 14 amino acids. In DNA, the CDR3 is TGTGCCAGCATGAGGGGGCTTTCGTACAATGAGCAGTTCTTC. It specifies CASMRGLSYNEQFF.

The chain carries TRBV6-1 and TRBJ2-5, with D possibly TRBD1 on 6 matching bases. TRBJ2-7 explains the end of the DNA better; the J call may be wrong. The CDR3 is 13 amino acids. From germline, CDR1 is MNHNS and CDR2 SASEGT. As DNA, the CDR3 is TGTGCCACCACGAGGGGGAGTACCTACGAGCAGTACTTC. This encodes CATTRGSTYEQYF.

The chain has TRBV7-3 and TRBJ2-1, with 9 bases aligning to TRBD1. The DNA end lines up better with TRBJ2-7; the J call may be wrong. The CDR3 loop spans 16 amino acids. CDR1 and CDR2 (germline): SGHTA, FQGTGA. CDR3 DNA sequence: TGTGCCAGCAGCAAAACAGGGGGCCGTATTTCGAGCGAGCAGTACTTC. Amino acid sequence: CASSKTGGRISSEQYF.

The chain recombines TRBV7-9 with TRBJ2-3; D remains ambiguous. The V end lost 5 bases, the J end lost 2 bases, and 14 bases lay between the germline ends. CDR3 length equals 15 residues. Germline-derived CDR1 and CDR2 are SEHNR and FQNEAQ (reference sequence). CDR3 sequence (DNA): TGTGCCAGCAGCCCCGAGACGGCAACCACAGATACGCAGTATTTT. This encodes CASSPETATTDTQYF.

The gene calls are TRBV20-1 and TRBJ2-1, with D maybe TRBD2 (6 bases). Germline assignment: CDR1 DFQATT and CDR2 SNEGSKA (reference sequence). V was cut by 5 bases and J by 8 bases, with 22 bases left in between. The CDR3 is made up of 15 amino acids. The CDR3 loop is CSARPGTAPRHEQFF. The CDR3 nucleotides are TGCAGTGCTCGCCCCGGGACTGCGCCTAGACATGAGCAGTTCTTC.

For this clonotype: Compared with germline, one end of the junction differs, possibly owing to a read error. The rearrangement joins TRBV11-3 to TRBJ2-5; no reliable D call. CDR3 length: 11 amino acids. Germline lookup yields CDR1 SGHNT and CDR2 YENEEA. The CDR3 bases are TGTGGCAGCAGCTTCTCAGAGACGCAGTACTTC. This encodes CGSSFSETQYF.

This chain uses TRBV24-1 with TRBJ2-4; perhaps TRBD2 as D (5 bases). Germline CDR1 is KGHDR and CDR2 is SFDVKD. This CDR3 has 16 amino acids. Trimming took 2 bases from V and 12 from J, leaving 22 bases between them. The CDR3 loop reads CATSDSLGESTDTQYF. CDR3 sequence (DNA): TGTGCCACCAGTGATTCGCTCGGGGAGAGCACAGATACTCAGTACTTC.

The V gene is TRBV7-6, the J gene TRBJ2-1, with 9 bases aligning to TRBD2. Near its end, the DNA agrees better with TRBJ2-2, so the J call may be wrong. This CDR3 has 14 amino acids. Germline V gene data show CDR1 as SGHVS and CDR2 as FNYEAQ. This CDR3 is CASSRLAVGGELFF. In nucleotides, the CDR3 is TGTGCCAGCAGCAGACTAGCGGTGGGCGGGGAGCTGTTTTTT.

This clonotype came up many times. The chain is built from TRBV6-1 and TRBJ2-7, with a weak D call TRBD2 (6 bases). The CDR3 is made up of 13 amino acids. V lost 4 bases to trimming and J lost 3 bases, with 10 bases between them. The germline gives CDR1 MNHNS, CDR2 SASEGT. The CDR3 nucleotides are TGTGCCAGCAGTGCCGGACTATTCTACGAGCAGTACTTC. Translating it yields CASSAGLFYEQYF.

Comment on this clonotype: This may stem from a read error, because a much larger clone lies one nucleotide away. The chain is built from TRBV7-8 and TRBJ2-1, with D maybe TRBD1 (6 bases). V lost 5 bases, J lost 10 bases, and 18 bases lay in between. The germline gives CDR1 SGHVS, CDR2 FQNEAQ. The length of the CDR3 is 14 residues. Here the CDR3 DNA reads TGTGCCAGCAGCGGCAACAGGGTTAGTTACGAGCAGTTCTTC. It codes for CASSGNRVSYEQFF.

This clonotype was observed a handful of times. For the CDR3, the DNA is TGTGCCAGCAGTCCCGAACAGGGGGGGAACGAGCAGTACTTC. Amino acids: CASSPEQGGNEQYF. The chain joins TRBV12-3 or TRBV12-4 to TRBJ2-7; TRBD1 might be the D (8 bases). The CDR3 is made up of 14 amino acids. Trimming left V 5 bases short and J 5 bases short, with 16 bases between.

Ten or more counts support this clonotype. This chain uses TRBV7-2 with TRBJ2-5; TRBD2 aligns across 9 bases. Trimming at V came to 5 bases and at J to 3 bases, leaving 10 bases not matched to a gene. Germline V gene lookup returns CDR1 SGHTA and CDR2 FQGNSA. The CDR3 extends over 16 amino acids. DNA for the CDR3: TGTGCCAGCAGCACCCGGACTAGCGACTTGAAAGAGACCCAGTACTTC. This sequence encodes CASSTRTSDLKETQYF.

This clonotype was found once. One end of the junction fails to match germline, which may point to a read error. The chain links TRBV7-2 to TRBJ2-4; either TRBD1 or TRBD2 may fit D (7 bases each). This CDR3 is built from 16 residues. Germline CDR1 and CDR2: SGHTA and FQGNSA. CDR3 sequence: CASGGGPGQNQNTQYF. CDR3 DNA: TGTGCCAGCGGGGGGGGGCCGGGACAGAACCAAAACACTCAGTACTTC. Together with reference TRBV7-2 and TRBJ2-4, the CDR3 gives the full variable domain: GAGVSQSPSNKVTEKGKDVELRCDPISGHTALYWYRQSLGQGLEFLIYFQGNSAPDKSGLPSDRFSAERTGGSVSTLTIQRTQQEDSAVYLCASGGGPGQNQNTQYFGAGTRLSVL.